This T cell receptor (beta chain) was recorded in a study of post-analysis software for immune sequencing data. General study points: In patients, about 5 TRBV segments were more frequent than in controls, with TRBV5-6, TRBV5-1 and TRBV20-1 among them.

Prepared TCR beta cDNA libraries contained unique molecular identifiers. TCRdb passed the PCR reads through MiXCR, listing each CDR3 protein once. The sample includes about 760,000 distinct CDR3 sequences, roughly 27% of them seen just once. Unmatched junction bases numbered 5, after V lost 3 bases and J lost 3 bases. CDR1 is DFQATT and CDR2 is SNEGSKA in the germline V gene (reference sequence). The CDR3 totals 14 residues. This clonotype was detected a few times. Its antigen is undetermined. Material for sequencing was blood. This sequence joins TRBV20-1 and TRBJ2-7, with 10 bases aligning to TRBD1. This receptor was obtained from a girl aged 5 to 17 with multiple sclerosis. CDR3 loop: CSARGQGTHYEQYF. The DNA of the CDR3 is TGCAGTGCTAGGGGACAGGGGACCCACTACGAGCAGTACTTC.